This T cell receptor (beta chain) came from a study of T cell repertoires in cytomegalovirus infection. Study in general: Indications came from public TCR beta signatures; they pointed to CMV infection and to a matching HLA type.

From the reads, TCRdb called clonotypes with MiXCR, one entry per CDR3 protein. The table includes hundreds of thousands of distinct CDR3 sequences, roughly a tenth detected once. CDR1 SEHNR and CDR2 FQNEAQ come from the germline V gene (reference sequence). This CDR3 has 16 residues. The V gene end was trimmed by 6 bases and the J gene end by 0 bases; junction bases not matched to a gene: 5. The sequence came from a human donor in good health (CMV status not recorded). Some clones in this sample may be carry-over from other donors' samples. V is TRBV7-9 and J is TRBJ2-6; 7 nucleotides align to TRBD1. The sequenced sample consisted of PBMCs. The CDR3 bases are TGTGCCAGCAGTACTAGGGGGCACTCTGGGGCCAACGTCCTGACTTTC. It codes for CASSTRGHSGANVLTF. The entire variable domain, with the rest obtained from reference TRBV7-9 and TRBJ2-6, is as follows: DTGVSQNPRHKITKRGQNVTFRCDPISEHNRLYWYRQTLGQGPEFLTYFQNEAQLEKSRLLSDRFSAERPKGSFSTLEIQRTEQGDSAMYLCASSTRGHSGANVLTFGAGSRLTVL.